One T cell receptor beta chain is described in this entry. The sample belongs to a study of shared clonotypes between healthy human individuals. Naive CD8 cells lacked CD45RO, underwent positive selection for CCR7 and left out terminally differentiated effector memory CD45RA+ cells. All donors were healthy HIV-negative adults lacking recent acute infections or vaccinations. This CDR3 has 14 residues. Germline-derived CDR1 and CDR2 are SGDLS and YYNGEE. V lost 0 bases to trimming and J lost 3 bases, with 7 bases between them. When replicate PCRs were run on sorted subsets, they used approximately 0.2 ug DNA, around 33,000 T cell genomes. Data came from immunoSEQ multiplex PCR; TCRdb stores just in-frame clones and leaves some out. Of some 580,000 clones in the sample, roughly 98% were seen once.

This chain connects TRBV9 to TRBJ2-1, with D perhaps matching TRBD2 (6 bases). Sequencing used naive CD8+ T cells sorted from blood. The receptor comes from a man aged 25-45 years in good health. The CDR3 nucleotides are TGTGCCAGCAGCGTAGCTAGCGACTACAATGAGCAGTTCTTC. It codes for CASSVASDYNEQFF.